These 30 T cell receptor beta chains came from one sample sequenced in a study of regulatory T cells in long-lasting Graves disease (dated by TCRdb to the early 2020s). This specimen's time point label, interpreted: persistent/refractory GD, antithyroid drugs over 5 years with positive TRAb. RNA was extracted from PBMCs in TRIzol for both TCR sequencing and RNA sequencing. Libraries were built with multiplex PCR. The run used an Illumina HiSeq 4000. To build TCR beta libraries, CDR3 regions were amplified by Arm-PCR using iRepertoire HTBI primers. TCRdb's own reprocessing of the public reads used fastp at Q25 and MiXCR and kept productive beta chains. One record per CDR3 amino acid sequence lists the most common genes and DNA. Within this sample are hundreds of thousands of distinct CDR3 sequences, with about 32% of them counted one time only. The leading ten clones occupy 35% to 55% of the sample.

Sequencing was performed on peripheral blood mononuclear cells (PBMCs), taken when the disease was refractory, from a patient treated with antithyroid drugs. Source of these receptors: a female donor with Graves disease.

This clonotype was counted a few times. The chain has TRBV9 and TRBJ2-7; no clear D gene. Germline V gene data show CDR1 as SGDLS and CDR2 as YYNGEE. The V end was cut by 4 bases, the J end by 1 base, with 15 bases between. This CDR3 contains 15 residues. The CDR3 loop reads CASSTLGESSYEQYF. CDR3 in DNA: TGTGCCAGCAGCACACTCGGAGAATCGTCCTACGAGCAGTACTTC.

V gene TRBV5-1 combines with J gene TRBJ2-7, with 8 bases aligning to TRBD2. Germline loops: CDR1 SGHRS, CDR2 YFSETQ. V gave up 0 bases and J gave up 0 bases; unmatched junction bases: 5. This CDR3 is 16 amino acids long. The CDR3: CASSLADSGVSYEQYF. DNA of the CDR3: TGCGCCAGCAGCTTGGCGGATAGCGGGGTCTCCTACGAGCAGTACTTC. The full variable domain, its missing parts supplied by reference TRBV5-1 and TRBJ2-7, is KAGVTQTPRYLIKTRGQQVTLSCSPISGHRSVSWYQQTPGQGLQFLFEYFSETQRNKGNFPGRFSGRQFSNSRSEMNVSTLELGDSALYLCASSLADSGVSYEQYFGPGTRLTVT.

This clonotype appeared a few times. The CDR3: CAIQDRGIQPQHF. In DNA form, the CDR3 reads TGTGCCATACAGGACAGGGGAATTCAGCCCCAGCATTTT. The rearrangement links TRBV28 to TRBJ1-5, with 9 bases identical to TRBD1. Germline values: CDR1 MDHEN, CDR2 SYDVKM. V lost 10 bases to trimming and J lost 6 bases; unmatched junction nucleotides: 7. CDR3 length: 13 residues. The complete variable domain, with remaining parts taken from reference TRBV28 and TRBJ1-5, reads DVKVTQSSRYLVKRTGEKVFLECVQDMDHENMFWYRQDPGLGLRLIYFSYDVKMKEKGDIPEGYSVSREKKERFSLILESASTNQTSMYLCAIQDRGIQPQHFGDGTRLSIL.

This clonotype was found a few times. The rearrangement links TRBV20-1 to TRBJ2-1, with 8 bases matching TRBD2. V lost 4 bases and J lost 9; bases outside the gene matches: 20. Germline V gene sequence: CDR1 DFQATT, CDR2 SNEGSKA (reference sequence). The CDR3 has 17 residues. In DNA, the CDR3 is TGCAGTGCTACGCTGCGGGGACGGGAGGGCCGCCCTAGTGAGCAGTTCTTC. Residues: CSATLRGREGRPSEQFF.

This clonotype has more than one count but fewer than ten. The chain joins TRBV11-2 to TRBJ2-7; D uncertain. The CDR3 covers 15 residues. Per the germline V gene, CDR1 is SGHAT and CDR2 is FQNNGV. Trimming shortened V by 5 bases and J by 6 bases, and 20 bases separated the two germline ends. The CDR3 region is CASSTIERLTAEQYF. The CDR3, as DNA: TGTGCCAGCAGCACAATCGAACGACTCACGGCCGAGCAGTACTTC.

This clonotype has ten or more counts. The chain combines TRBV11-2 with TRBJ2-7; D is undetermined. Trimming cost V 4 bases and J 0 bases, with 16 bases left between them. Germline V CDR1 and CDR2: SGHAT, FQNNGV. This CDR3 region has 16 residues. The CDR3 DNA is TGTGCCAGCAGCTCCCCCCGGCGGATGAGCTCCTACGAGCAGTACTTC. Its protein is CASSSPRRMSSYEQYF. Full variable domain (rest looked up from reference TRBV11-2 and TRBJ2-7): EAGVAQSPRYKIIEKRQSVAFWCNPISGHATLYWYQQILGQGPKLLIQFQNNGVVDDSQLPKDRFSAERLKGVDSTLKIQPAKLEDSAVYLCASSSPRRMSSYEQYFGPGTRLTVT.

The chain combines TRBV7-9 with TRBJ2-7; TRBD1 agrees at 7 bases. The CDR3 sequence is 16 residues long. V dropped 1 base and J dropped 6; count of bases not matched to a gene: 12. Germline V gene lookup returns CDR1 SEHNR and CDR2 FQNEAQ (reference sequence). DNA of the CDR3: TGTGCCAGCAGCTTAGTACCTAGGGGGCGATATGTCGAGCAGTACTTC. Translation gives CASSLVPRGRYVEQYF.

This clonotype was counted many times. The V call is TRBV7-9, the J call TRBJ1-6; 10 bases agree with TRBD1. With V trimmed by 5 bases and J by 5 bases, 6 bases remained unmatched. The CDR3 spans 16 residues. CDR1 SEHNR and CDR2 FQNEAQ come from the germline V gene (reference sequence). CDR3 in amino acids: CASSETGTGDNSPLHF. The CDR3 DNA is TGTGCCAGCAGCGAAACCGGGACAGGGGATAATTCACCCCTCCACTTT. Filled out from reference TRBV7-9 and TRBJ1-6, the complete variable domain reads DTGVSQNPRHKITKRGQNVTFRCDPISEHNRLYWYRQTLGQGPEFLTYFQNEAQLEKSRLLSDRFSAERPKGSFSTLEIQRTEQGDSAMYLCASSETGTGDNSPLHFGNGTRLTVT.

This chain joins TRBV19 and TRBJ1-2; D not resolved. The CDR3 loop spans 13 amino acids. Deletions cut 2 bases from V and 3 bases from J, with 7 bases between. The germline V gene encodes CDR1 LNHDA and CDR2 SQIVND (reference sequence). This CDR3 reads CASSIRADYGYTF. The CDR3, as DNA: TGTGCCAGTAGTATAAGGGCTGACTATGGCTACACCTTC.

This clonotype was seen only a few times. V and J are TRBV6-2 or TRBV6-3 and TRBJ1-1; 8 positions agree with TRBD1. Trimming cost V 4 bases and J 10 bases; bases outside gene matches: 2. There are 11 residues in the CDR3. Germline V gene lookup returns CDR1 MNHEY and CDR2 SVGEGT. This CDR3 reads CASSWGTGAFF. Written as DNA, the CDR3 is TGTGCCAGCAGTTGGGGGACAGGAGCTTTCTTT.

This clonotype was seen at least ten times. The chain couples TRBV10-3 to TRBJ1-1; D gene unclear. This CDR3 spans 13 amino acids. V dropped 4 bases and J dropped 7 bases, with 13 bases sitting between them. Looked up from germline, CDR1 is ENHRY and CDR2 is SYGVKD. CDR3 in amino acids: CAISGNGKGEAFF. The CDR3 nucleotides are TGTGCCATCAGTGGTAACGGGAAGGGTGAAGCTTTCTTT.

This clonotype has a handful of counts. In DNA form, the CDR3 reads TGCAGTGCTAGCTCGGAGATGAGCTCCTACGAGCAGTACTTC. This translates into CSASSEMSSYEQYF. The chain recombines TRBV20-1 with TRBJ2-7; D ambiguous. Germline lookup yields CDR1 DFQATT and CDR2 SNEGSKA (reference sequence). With 3 bases removed from V and 0 bases from J, the gap between germline ends came to 12 bases. This CDR3 is 14 amino acids long.

The gene calls are TRBV30 and TRBJ1-2; D is undetermined. The CDR3 runs 12 residues. With 0 bases removed from V and 4 bases from J, the gap between germline ends came to 6 bases. Germline V lookup: CDR1 GTSNPN, CDR2 SVGIG (reference sequence). The CDR3 nucleotides are TGTGCCTGGAGTGTACAGTTCTATGGCTACACCTTC. This gives the protein CAWSVQFYGYTF. The full variable domain, in which reference TRBV30 and TRBJ1-2 provide the parts outside the CDR3, is SQTIHQWPATLVQPVGSPLSLECTVEGTSNPNLYWYRQAAGRGLQLLFYSVGIGQISSEVPQNLSASRPQDRQFILSSKKLLLSDSGFYLCAWSVQFYGYTFGSGTRLTVV.

The chain recombines TRBV29-1 with TRBJ2-5, with 12 positions matching TRBD2. With 1 base clipped from V and 5 bases from J, the junction kept 5 bases outside the gene matches. Per germline, CDR1 SQVTM and CDR2 ANQGSEA. The CDR3 is made up of 15 amino acids. CDR3 amino acids: CSVEATGTSGETQYF. The CDR3 region has the DNA TGCAGCGTTGAAGCTACCGGGACTAGCGGGGAGACCCAGTACTTC.

V usage is TRBV29-1 and J usage is TRBJ1-1, with 7 bases fitting TRBD1. Germline CDR1 reads SQVTM; CDR2 reads ANQGSEA. V trimming: 7 bases; J trimming: 4 bases; junction bases outside the gene matches: 6. The CDR3 runs to 12 residues. The CDR3 loop is CSAIPGGTEAFF. CDR3 bases: TGCAGCGCGATTCCAGGGGGCACTGAAGCTTTCTTT.

This clonotype was seen a few times. The chain uses TRBV7-2 and TRBJ2-1; D gene unclear. Germline-derived CDR1 and CDR2 are SGHTA and FQGNSA. The CDR3 covers 15 residues. Trimming left V 0 bases short and J 4 bases short, with 10 bases between. The CDR3 spells CASSLAELLYNEQFF. The CDR3 DNA reads TGTGCCAGCAGCTTAGCGGAACTCCTATACAATGAGCAGTTCTTC. The full variable domain, in which reference TRBV7-2 and TRBJ2-1 provide the parts outside the CDR3, is GAGVSQSPSNKVTEKGKDVELRCDPISGHTALYWYRQSLGQGLEFLIYFQGNSAPDKSGLPSDRFSAERTGGSVSTLTIQRTQQEDSAVYLCASSLAELLYNEQFFGPGTRLTVL.

Only a few counts were recorded for this clonotype. This rearrangement joins TRBV19 to TRBJ2-7; a possible D gene is TRBD2 (7 bases). Trimming removed 6 bases from V and 5 bases from J, with 17 bases in between. CDR3 length: 14 amino acids. Germline lookup yields CDR1 LNHDA and CDR2 SQIVND (reference sequence). For the CDR3, the DNA is TGTGCCAGTAGCACTTGGGGGGGCTACGACGAGCAGTACTTC. This sequence encodes CASSTWGGYDEQYF.

The rearrangement links TRBV29-1 to TRBJ2-5; D might be TRBD1 or TRBD2, each matching 5 bases. This CDR3 comprises 14 residues. Trimming took off 2 bases at V and 1 base at J, with 11 bases between the two ends. Looked up from germline, CDR1 is SQVTM and CDR2 is ANQGSEA. The CDR3 DNA reads as TGCAGCGTTGAACTACTGGGGGTCCAAGAGACCCAGTACTTC. It codes for CSVELLGVQETQYF.

The CDR3 loop is CSVRQENTEAFF. CDR3 coding DNA: TGCAGCGTTAGACAGGAGAACACTGAAGCTTTCTTT. The J gene is TRBJ1-1, the V gene TRBV29-1; D perhaps matches TRBD1 (6 bases). V was cut by 5 bases and J by 1 base, with 8 bases left in between. CDR1 and CDR2 (germline): SQVTM, ANQGSEA. This CDR3 is 12 amino acids long.

The V and J genes are TRBV5-4 and TRBJ2-5; tentative D call: TRBD2 (6 bases). The CDR3 is made up of 14 amino acids. The germline V gene encodes CDR1 SGHNT and CDR2 YYREEE (reference sequence). Trimming stripped 4 bases from V and 2 bases from J, with 12 bases between. Here the CDR3 reads CASSQGLFQETQYF. The DNA for the CDR3 is TGTGCCAGCAGCCAGGGACTTTTTCAAGAGACCCAGTACTTC.

This clonotype has just a few counts. The chain is built from TRBV2 and TRBJ1-5, with D unresolved. This CDR3 has 14 residues. The germline gives CDR1 SNHLY, CDR2 FYNNEI. Trimming pared 6 bases from V and 6 bases from J, leaving 15 bases between. CDR3 bases: TGTGCCAGCAGCCCCCCAGGCTCTCGTCAGCCCCAGCATTTT. Amino acid sequence: CASSPPGSRQPQHF.

This rearrangement joins TRBV5-6 to TRBJ2-7, with unresolved D. V was pared by 2 bases and J by 1 base, with 7 bases between. Germline V gene lookup returns CDR1 SGHDT and CDR2 YYEEEE. The CDR3 runs 13 residues. The CDR3 DNA reads as TGTGCCAGCAGCTTTAGGCCTTCCTACGAGCAGTACTTC. Amino acid sequence: CASSFRPSYEQYF.

The gene calls are TRBV7-9 and TRBJ1-3; a weak D match, TRBD1 (6 bases). V lost 7 bases to trimming and J lost 2 bases, with 12 bases between them. Germline CDR1 SEHNR, CDR2 FQNEAQ (reference sequence). The CDR3 runs 14 residues. The CDR3, as DNA: TGTGCCAGCAACCTACGACAGGCTGGAAACACCATATATTTT. Protein: CASNLRQAGNTIYF.

Turning to this clonotype: Just one base apart from a much larger clone, this may be a read error. This chain uses TRBV11-3 with TRBJ2-5; no reliable D call. Germline loops: CDR1 SGHNT, CDR2 YENEEA. The CDR3 runs 13 residues. The CDR3 DNA is TGTGCCAGCAGCCGACTGGAAGAAGAGAACCAGTACTTC. Its translation is CASSRLEEENQYF.

This clonotype showed up just a few times. The chain has TRBV5-5 and TRBJ1-1, with 7 bases that match TRBD1. Germline values: CDR1 SGHKS, CDR2 YYEKEE (reference sequence). V was pared by 3 bases and J by 5 bases, with 4 bases of the junction left unmatched. This CDR3 has 13 amino acids. CDR3 in DNA: TGTGCCAGCAGCTCATCGACAGGGACTGAAGCTTTCTTT. Encoded protein: CASSSSTGTEAFF. Full variable domain (missing parts from reference TRBV5-5 and TRBJ1-1): DAGVTQSPTHLIKTRGQQVTLRCSPISGHKSVSWYQQVLGQGPQFIFQYYEKEERGRGNFPDRFSARQFPNYSSELNVNALLLGDSALYLCASSSSTGTEAFFGQGTRLTVV.

V usage is TRBV24-1 and J usage is TRBJ2-7; 8 positions match TRBD2. Germline trimming cut 0 bases from V and 7 bases from J; bases unmatched to any gene: 7. Germline loops: CDR1 KGHDR, CDR2 SFDVKD. This CDR3 region has 15 residues. CDR3 coding DNA: TGTGCCACCAGTGATTTGCGGCGGGAGGATGGTGAGCAGTACTTC. Translating gives CATSDLRREDGEQYF.

The J gene is TRBJ2-7, the V gene TRBV27; 8 positions match TRBD1. Germline CDR1 MNHEY, CDR2 SMNVEV (reference sequence). The ends lost 6 bases at V and 3 bases at J; junction bases unmatched: 10. The length of the CDR3 is 15 residues. This CDR3 is CASRPYSDRDYEQYF. The CDR3 bases are TGTGCCAGCAGACCCTACTCGGACAGGGACTACGAGCAGTACTTC.

V gene TRBV5-1 combines with J gene TRBJ1-2; D unclear. The germline V gene encodes CDR1 SGHRS and CDR2 YFSETQ. Deletions cut 7 bases from V and 7 bases from J, with 14 bases between. The CDR3 loop spans 12 amino acids. CDR3 coding DNA: TGCGCCAGCGGCTCTCCTGGGCGTGGCTACACCTTC. This encodes CASGSPGRGYTF.

This clonotype has only a few counts. The J gene is TRBJ1-1, the V gene TRBV12-3 or TRBV12-4, with TRBD1 identical over 7 bases. V shed 7 bases, J shed 2 bases, and the junction held 10 bases outside the gene matches. The CDR3 covers 15 residues. CDR3 sequence: CASNRQGLDNTEAFF. DNA for the CDR3: TGTGCCAGCAACCGACAGGGACTCGATAACACTGAAGCTTTCTTT.

The chain has TRBV2 and TRBJ1-2, with a tentative D call TRBD1 (5 bases). The length of the CDR3 is 14 residues. V gave up 10 bases and J gave up 0 bases, with 15 bases separating them. Germline-derived CDR1 and CDR2 are SNHLY and FYNNEI. The CDR3 region is CATKGLGANYGYTF. CDR3 in DNA: TGTGCCACTAAGGGGTTAGGGGCTAACTATGGCTACACCTTC.